The 17 T cell receptor beta chains given below trace back to one sample, sequenced in a study of blood T cells in healthy people across ages. For the second PCR, which ran for about 6 to 11 cycles, a sample-barcoded 5' primer and a J-beta primer mix were used. Using its own MiXCR run on the 5' RACE reads, TCRdb lists one record per CDR3 protein. The data show about 840,000 distinct CDR3 sequences, roughly 28% seen once. The sample was also reused in another study, on T cells of mothers and their children.

Sequenced material: blood. Every receptor here comes from a woman aged 40 to 49 in good health.

This clonotype has only a few counts. Being one base from a much bigger clone, this may be a read error. This sequence joins TRBV20-1 and TRBJ2-7; TRBD2 might be the D (5 bases). The CDR3 contains 14 residues. V dropped 5 bases and J dropped 5 bases, with 19 bases sitting between them. Germline V gene data show CDR1 as DFQATT and CDR2 as SNEGSKA (reference sequence). The CDR3, as DNA: TGCAGTGCTCGCCTGACCCATCGGCGGGACGAGCAGTACTTC. Its protein product is CSARLTHRRDEQYF.

On this clonotype itself: A clone one base away is much larger, so this may be a read error. The CDR3: CRGKGYTF. The CDR3 DNA is TGCAGGGGGAAAGGCTACACCTTC. This sequence joins TRBV20-1 and TRBJ1-2, with no clear D. This CDR3 has 8 amino acids. The germline CDR1 and CDR2 sequences are DFQATT and SNEGSKA (reference sequence).

This clonotype was observed many times. V and J are TRBV20-1 and TRBJ2-7; D not resolved. V lost 4 bases and J 2 bases, leaving 9 bases between the germline ends. Germline assignment: CDR1 DFQATT and CDR2 SNEGSKA (reference sequence). The CDR3 runs to 12 residues. The DNA of the CDR3 is TGCAGTGCTAATATAGTGGCCTACGAGCAGTACTTC. Its protein is CSANIVAYEQYF.

In its sample, this clonotype was seen many times. The V gene is TRBV27, the J gene TRBJ2-7; D gene ambiguous. CDR3 size: 13 residues. Germline V CDR1 and CDR2: MNHEY, SMNVEV (reference sequence). Trimming pared 4 bases from V and 3 bases from J, leaving 10 bases between. The CDR3 region has the DNA TGTGCCAGCAGTTATCGCTCGGGCTACGAGCAGTACTTC. As protein: CASSYRSGYEQYF.

In the case of this clonotype: A much larger clonotype is one base distant, so this may be a read error. The genes are TRBV27 and TRBJ1-5; maybe TRBD1 (5 bases). The CDR3 covers 15 residues. Germline V gives CDR1 MNHEY, CDR2 SMNVEV (reference sequence). The CDR3 DNA is TGTGCCGGCAGTAGAGGGTCAGGGACCAATCAGCCCCAGCATTTT. Translation gives CAGSRGSGTNQPQHF.

This clonotype was seen repeatedly, ten times or more. V gene TRBV7-9 combines with J gene TRBJ2-3; tentatively, D is TRBD1 (6 bases). V shed 5 bases and J shed 0 bases, with 12 bases lying between them. Germline lookup yields CDR1 SEHNR and CDR2 FQNEAQ (reference sequence). This CDR3 is 15 amino acids long. CDR3 protein: CASSPQGFSTDTQYF. In DNA, the CDR3 is TGTGCCAGCAGCCCACAGGGCTTTAGCACAGATACGCAGTATTTT. The full variable domain, completed using reference TRBV7-9 and TRBJ2-3, is DTGVSQNPRHKITKRGQNVTFRCDPISEHNRLYWYRQTLGQGPEFLTYFQNEAQLEKSRLLSDRFSAERPKGSFSTLEIQRTEQGDSAMYLCASSPQGFSTDTQYFGPGTRLTVL.

The chain carries TRBV7-8 and TRBJ2-7, with TRBD1 matching 9 bases. V shed 1 base and J 7 bases; nucleotides not matched to a gene: 8. CDR3 length: 15 amino acids. Germline V gene sequence: CDR1 SGHVS, CDR2 FQNEAQ. In DNA, the CDR3 is TGTGCCAGCAGCTTAGGAGGGACAGGGCGGAGGGAGCAGTACTTC. Translating it yields CASSLGGTGRREQYF.

Written as DNA, the CDR3 is TGTGCCAGCAGCCACCTTGGGGCAGGGCCCAACTATGGCTACACCTTC. Its translation is CASSHLGAGPNYGYTF. V usage is TRBV4-2 and J usage is TRBJ1-2; maybe TRBD1 (5 bases). In germline, CDR1 is LGHNA, CDR2 YNFKEQ. The CDR3 totals 16 residues. Trimming pared 3 bases from V and 2 bases from J, leaving 16 bases between.

The chain links TRBV3-1 to TRBJ1-2, with D maybe TRBD1 (5 bases). The CDR3 has 14 amino acids. Germline values: CDR1 LGHDT, CDR2 YNNKEL (reference sequence). Trimming took 5 bases from V and 4 from J, leaving 14 bases between them. In DNA, the CDR3 is TGTGCCAGCAGCTCGCGACAGAACCTCTATGGCTACACCTTC. It translates to CASSSRQNLYGYTF.

The gene calls are TRBV7-9 and TRBJ2-7; 9 bases align to TRBD2. V shed 3 bases and J 7 bases; nucleotides not matched to a gene: 16. Germline-derived CDR1 and CDR2 are SEHNR and FQNEAQ (reference sequence). The CDR3 has 17 amino acids. For the CDR3, the DNA is TGTGCCAGCAGCTTGTCACTAGCGGGTAACTCCTACAATGAGCAGTACTTC. It specifies CASSLSLAGNSYNEQYF.

This clonotype was counted only a few times. J is TRBJ2-1 and V is TRBV4-1, with 8 bases identical to TRBD2. CDR3 length: 18 residues. CDR1 is MGHRA, CDR2 YSYEKL, per germline. V gave up 0 bases and J gave up 8 bases; unmatched junction bases: 15. The CDR3 sequence: CASSQEAPRSGGIYEQFF. CDR3 coding DNA: TGCGCCAGCAGCCAAGAAGCCCCCAGGAGCGGGGGCATCTATGAGCAGTTCTTC.

This clonotype was counted at least ten times. CDR3 DNA: TGCGCCAGCAGCTTGGAGATGCGGACCTCGGCCTACAATGAGCAGTTCTTC. This codes for CASSLEMRTSAYNEQFF. The chain links TRBV5-1 to TRBJ2-1; D is uncertain. Per the germline V gene, CDR1 is SGHRS and CDR2 is YFSETQ. CDR3 size: 17 residues. The V and J ends lost 0 bases and 2 bases respectively, with 15 bases between them.

This chain connects TRBV6-1 to TRBJ2-7; TRBD1 matches 8 bases. Germline values: CDR1 MNHNS, CDR2 SASEGT. This CDR3 has 15 amino acids. Trimming took 6 bases from V and 3 from J; bases not matched to a gene: 10. CDR3 nucleotide sequence: TGTGCCAGCAGGGCACTACCTACAGGGGGCTACGAGCAGTACTTC. It translates to CASRALPTGGYEQYF.

The gene calls are TRBV29-1 and TRBJ1-2; 8 bases are a match to TRBD1. V lost 6 bases, J lost 3 bases, and 12 bases stayed unmatched. Germline CDR1 SQVTM, CDR2 ANQGSEA. The CDR3 has 15 residues. DNA of the CDR3: TGCAGCGTCGTTTCACAGGGGGGGGTGGACTATGGCTACACCTTC. Its translation: CSVVSQGGVDYGYTF.

V gene TRBV7-2 combines with J gene TRBJ2-7, with D possibly matching TRBD1 (6 bases). The germline CDR1 and CDR2 sequences are SGHTA and FQGNSA. The CDR3 spans 12 residues. V was pared by 8 bases and J by 12 bases, with 20 bases between. The chain's CDR3 is CASADQGPYWYF. CDR3 nucleotide sequence: TGTGCCAGCGCGGATCAGGGGCCGTATTGGTACTTC.

This clonotype was observed a few times. V and J are TRBV28 and TRBJ2-7; D is ambiguous. Trimming pared 2 bases from V and 3 bases from J, leaving 11 bases between. This CDR3 is 14 amino acids long. In germline, CDR1 is MDHEN, CDR2 SYDVKM. The CDR3 coding sequence is TGTGCCAGCAGTTTAACCAGCAGCCTCTACGAGCAGTACTTC. Its protein is CASSLTSSLYEQYF.

This clonotype has just one count. This sequence joins TRBV14 and TRBJ2-1; 10 bases align to TRBD1. The CDR3 is 14 residues long. The V and J ends lost 4 bases and 10 bases, in that order; junction bases with no gene match: 7. CDR1 is SGHDN and CDR2 is FVKESK in the germline V gene. Written as DNA, the CDR3 is TGTGCCAGCAGCCTCGGACAGGGGGTTCGCGAGCAGTTCTTC. Translating gives CASSLGQGVREQFF.